These 3 T cell receptor beta chains originate from one sample sequenced in a study of vaccination and CD4 T cells after COVID-19. No antigens are known for them. Treatment denoted: roughly ten-day PBMC culture with coronavirus spike peptide pools or control peptides (ViraFEST assay). Oncomine TCR Beta short-read sequencing was applied to DNA from cultured CD4+ T cells. TCRdb ran MiXCR on the PCR reads and lists one entry per CDR3 protein. The data contain around 3,000 distinct CDR3 sequences, over 60% of them singletons. The sequencing input was CD4+ T cells from blood, cultured in vitro. Receptors originate from a human donor who had recovered from COVID-19.

This clonotype appeared once. The chain carries TRBV28 and TRBJ1-5; no reliable D call. Trimming took off 6 bases at V and 0 bases at J, with 12 bases between the two ends. Germline assignment: CDR1 MDHEN and CDR2 SYDVKM. The CDR3 consists of 15 residues. The CDR3 region is CASSFSDGSNQPQHF. CDR3 sequence (DNA): TGTGCCAGCAGCTTCTCTGACGGTAGCAATCAGCCCCAGCATTTT.

The V call is TRBV27, the J call TRBJ1-1; D is unclear. The CDR3 extends over 13 amino acids. The germline V gene has CDR1 MNHEY and CDR2 SMNVEV (reference sequence). Trimming stripped 8 bases from V and 1 base from J, with 11 bases between. This CDR3 reads CASLFLENTEAFF. CDR3 coding DNA: TGTGCCAGCCTTTTTCTAGAGAACACTGAAGCTTTCTTT.

V gene TRBV5-4 combines with J gene TRBJ2-4; D may match TRBD1 or TRBD2 (6 bases each). This CDR3 comprises 13 residues. In germline, CDR1 is SGHNT, CDR2 YYREEE (reference sequence). The V end lost 9 bases, the J end lost 4 bases, and 14 bases lay between the germline ends. CDR3 residues: CATQQGGKNIQYF. CDR3 DNA sequence: TGTGCCACCCAACAGGGAGGAAAAAACATTCAGTACTTC.